These 25 T cell receptor beta chains were sequenced from one sample in a study of blood T cell repertoires in COVID-19 (dated by TCRdb to the early 2020s). Library construction relied on the immunoSEQ multiplex PCR assay. This is the immuneACCESS table as TCRdb keeps it, with only in-frame sequences that have V and J called. A part of the clones is gone; compared with another copy, unresolved V genes explain less than half, and the rest is unexplained. The sample table lists some 250,000 clones, over 65% of them with a count of one. The ten largest clones capture 3.3% of the sample. Sequenced input: peripheral blood. The receptors originated from an elderly woman with acute or convalescent COVID-19.

The chain carries TRBV3-1 (or the pseudogene TRBV3-2) and TRBJ2-1, with D maybe TRBD2 (5 bases). This CDR3 has 17 residues. Deletions cut 0 bases from V and 6 bases from J, with 18 bases between. Germline V lookup: CDR1 LGHDT, CDR2 YNNKEL (reference sequence). CDR3 sequence: CASSQESVIARPNEQFF. CDR3 in DNA: TGTGCCAGCAGCCAAGAAAGTGTAATAGCGCGACCCAATGAGCAGTTCTTC.

V is TRBV5-5 and J is TRBJ1-3, with 7 bases matching TRBD1. Per germline, CDR1 SGHKS and CDR2 YYEKEE (reference sequence). The CDR3 loop spans 15 amino acids. With V trimmed by 4 bases and J by 2 bases, 6 bases remained unmatched. The chain's CDR3 is CASSNRQGAGNTIYF. The CDR3 region has the DNA TGTGCCAGCAGCAATCGACAGGGCGCTGGAAACACCATATATTTT.

This clone occurred once. The V and J genes are TRBV9 and TRBJ1-2; D might be TRBD1 (6 bases). Trimming stripped 4 bases from V and 3 bases from J, with 13 bases between. The CDR3 is 14 residues long. CDR1 and CDR2 from the germline V gene are SGDLS and YYNGEE. This CDR3 reads CASSPQQGYYGYTF. In DNA form, the CDR3 reads TGTGCCAGCAGCCCCCAACAGGGATACTATGGCTACACCTTC.

This chain joins TRBV6-6 and TRBJ2-1, with a possible D match to TRBD2 (5 bases). CDR1 and CDR2 (germline): MNHNY, SVGAGI (reference sequence). There are 14 residues in the CDR3. The V end lost 2 bases, the J end lost 1 base, and 6 bases lay between the germline ends. CDR3 in amino acids: CASSYRGSYNEQFF. CDR3 bases: TGTGCCAGCAGTTACCGGGGTTCCTACAATGAGCAGTTCTTC.

This chain connects TRBV10-3 to TRBJ2-2; no clear D. The V end lost 3 bases, the J end lost 10 bases, and 12 bases lay between the germline ends. CDR1 ENHRY and CDR2 SYGVKD come from the germline V gene. The CDR3 has 13 amino acids. Written as DNA, the CDR3 is TGTGCCATCAGTGATGGAGTAAAGCTGGAGCTGTTTTTT. It is translated as CAISDGVKLELFF.

This chain links TRBV6-5 with TRBJ2-2; 7 nucleotides line up with TRBD1. CDR1 is MNHEY, CDR2 SVGAGI, per germline. V was pared by 11 bases and J by 4 bases, with 4 bases of the junction left unmatched. The CDR3 spans 12 residues. The CDR3 reads CASGGPTGELFF. The CDR3 DNA reads TGTGCCTCAGGGGGTCCCACCGGGGAGCTGTTTTTT.

This clone was detected a few times. The chain uses TRBV6-5 and TRBJ1-3, with D maybe TRBD1 (6 bases). Germline assignment: CDR1 MNHEY and CDR2 SVGAGI. The CDR3 consists of 15 residues. The V end was cut by 6 bases, the J end by 0 bases, with 12 bases between. The CDR3 nucleotides read TGTGCCAGCAGAGGGGGGGGGCTCTCTGGAAACACCATATATTTT. The encoded protein is CASRGGGLSGNTIYF.

The chain employs TRBV4-2 and TRBJ1-4; 7 bases align to TRBD1. Per germline, CDR1 LGHNA and CDR2 YNFKEQ. This CDR3 contains 18 residues. The V gene end was trimmed by 0 bases and the J gene end by 4 bases; junction bases not matched to a gene: 11. The CDR3: CASSQDLSRTGFNEKLFF. CDR3 coding DNA: TGTGCCAGCAGCCAAGATCTTAGTAGGACAGGATTTAATGAAAAACTGTTTTTT.

V usage is TRBV6-4 and J usage is TRBJ1-4, with a tentative D call TRBD1 (6 bases). This CDR3 region has 14 residues. The germline CDR1 and CDR2 sequences are MRHNA and SNTAGT. The germline V and J ends were trimmed by 9 bases and 7 bases, with 18 bases remaining between them. The CDR3 loop reads CARDNRANLEKLFF. The CDR3 DNA reads as TGTGCCAGGGACAACAGGGCCAATCTTGAAAAACTGTTTTTT.

The chain couples TRBV20-1 to TRBJ2-7; D is perhaps TRBD1 (5 bases). The germline CDR1 and CDR2 sequences are DFQATT and SNEGSKA (reference sequence). The CDR3 runs to 10 residues. V lost 5 bases to trimming and J lost 7 bases, with 9 bases between them. The CDR3, as DNA: TGCAGTGCTCCAAGGACAGAGCAGTACTTC. Translation: CSAPRTEQYF.

The rearrangement links TRBV15 to TRBJ1-3; D is perhaps TRBD1 (6 bases). Trimming removed 2 bases at V and 1 base at J, with 9 bases between. This CDR3 has 15 residues. Germline V gene sequence: CDR1 LNHNV, CDR2 YYDKDF (reference sequence). CDR3 nucleotide sequence: TGTGCCACCAGCAGACCAAGGGGGTCTGGAAACACCATATATTTT. Residues: CATSRPRGSGNTIYF.

The V and J genes are TRBV9 and TRBJ2-5, with 10 nucleotides matching TRBD2. The CDR3 is made up of 17 amino acids. From germline, CDR1 is SGDLS and CDR2 YYNGEE. With V trimmed by 0 bases and J by 4 bases, 9 bases remained unmatched. CDR3 protein: CASSVEAASGGTETQYF. In nucleotides, the CDR3 is TGTGCCAGCAGCGTAGAGGCGGCTAGCGGGGGCACAGAGACCCAGTACTTC.

This clone has only a few counts. The chain is built from TRBV19 and TRBJ1-6, with 8 bases aligning to TRBD1. Germline loops: CDR1 LNHDA, CDR2 SQIVND (reference sequence). The J segment lost 10 bases and the V segment lost 5 bases, leaving 7 bases of the junction unmatched. This CDR3 is 14 amino acids long. DNA of the CDR3: TGTGCCAGTAGTCCGACAGGGGTGCGGTCACCCCTCCACTTT. Translated: CASSPTGVRSPLHF.

V is TRBV11-2 and J is TRBJ1-2, with a weak D call TRBD1 (5 bases). CDR3 length equals 13 residues. Trimming removed 1 base at V and 4 bases at J, with 7 bases between. Germline V gene lookup returns CDR1 SGHAT and CDR2 FQNNGV. The CDR3 loop is CASSLGTSYGYTF. CDR3 bases: TGTGCCAGCAGCTTAGGGACAAGCTATGGCTACACCTTC.

This clone was counted many times. The chain links TRBV11-2 to TRBJ2-2, with unresolved D. The CDR3 is made up of 16 amino acids. Germline V CDR1 and CDR2: SGHAT, FQNNGV. V was shortened by 1 base and J by 0 bases, with 9 bases between the two germline ends. This CDR3 reads CASSLVELTNTGELFF. DNA of the CDR3: TGTGCCAGCAGCTTAGTAGAGTTGACGAACACCGGGGAGCTGTTTTTT.

This chain uses TRBV9 with TRBJ1-2; 8 positions agree with TRBD1. Per germline, CDR1 SGDLS and CDR2 YYNGEE. This CDR3 has 16 amino acids. Germline trimming cut 4 bases from V and 1 base from J; bases unmatched to any gene: 9. DNA of the CDR3: TGTGCCAGCAGCACCCACTGGACAGGGCTTAACTATGGCTACACCTTC. This encodes CASSTHWTGLNYGYTF.

The genes are TRBV13 and TRBJ1-3, with a tentative D call TRBD1 (6 bases). Germline loops: CDR1 PRHDT, CDR2 FYEKMQ (reference sequence). This CDR3 contains 14 residues. The V end was cut by 6 bases, the J end by 4 bases, with 13 bases between. CDR3 in amino acids: CASRSQGTGNTIYF. The CDR3 coding sequence is TGTGCCAGCAGGAGCCAGGGGACCGGAAACACCATATATTTT. Complete variable domain (other parts from reference TRBV13 and TRBJ1-3): AAGVIQSPRHLIKEKRETATLKCYPIPRHDTVYWYQQGPGQDPQFLISFYEKMQSDKGSIPDRFSAQQFSDYHSELNMSSLELGDSALYFCASRSQGTGNTIYFGEGSWLTVV.

The rearrangement links TRBV4-2 to TRBJ2-7; 7 bases are a match to TRBD1. Germline V gene sequence: CDR1 LGHNA, CDR2 YNFKEQ. The CDR3 consists of 14 residues. V dropped 1 base and J dropped 2; count of bases not matched to a gene: 2. The DNA of the CDR3 is TGTGCCAGCAGCCAAGGGACAGGTACCTACGAGCAGTACTTC. It encodes CASSQGTGTYEQYF.

The table lists this clone with a few counts. V usage is TRBV9 and J usage is TRBJ1-2; D is uncertain. The CDR3 is made up of 11 amino acids. Trimming cost V 4 bases and J 4 bases, with 5 bases left between them. CDR1 and CDR2 from the germline V gene are SGDLS and YYNGEE. CDR3 nucleotides: TGTGCCAGCAGCTCCCTCTATGGCTACACCTTC. Translation: CASSSLYGYTF.

The chain is built from TRBV7-7 and TRBJ2-2; TRBD2 matches at 9 bases. V was clipped by 5 bases and J by 6 bases; unmatched bases: 10. The germline CDR1 and CDR2 sequences are SSHAT and FNYEAQ (reference sequence). The CDR3 is 16 residues long. As DNA, the CDR3 is TGTGCCAGCAGCCGCACTAGCGGGCGAACATCCGGGGAGCTGTTTTTT. Its protein is CASSRTSGRTSGELFF.

There are a few counts of this clone. The V gene is TRBV7-2, the J gene TRBJ1-5, with 8 positions matching TRBD1. V dropped 0 bases and J dropped 6; count of bases not matched to a gene: 7. The CDR3 has 16 residues. Germline CDR1 reads SGHTA; CDR2 reads FQGNSA. The CDR3 protein is CASSLANSGGGQPQHF. The DNA for the CDR3 is TGTGCCAGCAGCTTAGCTAATTCAGGGGGCGGTCAGCCCCAGCATTTT. Using reference TRBV7-2 and TRBJ1-5 for the parts outside the CDR3, the full variable domain is GAGVSQSPSNKVTEKGKDVELRCDPISGHTALYWYRQSLGQGLEFLIYFQGNSAPDKSGLPSDRFSAERTGGSVSTLTIQRTQQEDSAVYLCASSLANSGGGQPQHFGDGTRLSIL.

The rearrangement uses TRBV12-3 or TRBV12-4 and TRBJ1-2; D might be TRBD1 (6 bases). The CDR3 length is 13 residues. The V end lost 5 bases, the J end lost 4 bases, and 11 bases lay between the germline ends. In DNA form, the CDR3 reads TGTGCCAGCAGTCCGACAGGCTCCTATGGCTACACCTTC. This sequence encodes CASSPTGSYGYTF.

This clone showed up just a few times. This chain connects TRBV7-2 to TRBJ2-5, with 7 nucleotides matching TRBD1. After removal of 1 base from V and 2 bases from J, the junction contained 10 bases not matched to a gene. The V gene's germline CDR1 is SGHTA and CDR2 FQGNSA. The CDR3 is made up of 17 amino acids. The CDR3: CASSLGLGQIPQETQYF. The DNA for the CDR3 is TGTGCCAGCAGCTTAGGGTTGGGACAGATCCCTCAAGAGACCCAGTACTTC.

This clone was seen a handful of times. The chain carries TRBV10-3 and TRBJ2-7; 8 bases match TRBD1. CDR1 is ENHRY and CDR2 is SYGVKD in the germline V gene. This CDR3 contains 15 residues. V was pared by 8 bases and J by 3 bases, with 12 bases of the junction left unmatched. In DNA form, the CDR3 reads TGTGCCATCGGTGTAGACAGGGGCGGTTTCTACGAGCAGTACTTC. The encoded protein is CAIGVDRGGFYEQYF.

This clone occurred once. This chain links TRBV7-8 with TRBJ1-1; D is possibly TRBD1 (5 bases). CDR3 length equals 18 residues. The V end was cut by 1 base, the J end by 10 bases, with 28 bases between. CDR1 and CDR2 (germline): SGHVS, FQNEAQ. CDR3 in amino acids: CASSLEGLHGSPARRAFF. Written as DNA, the CDR3 is TGTGCCAGCAGCTTAGAGGGGTTGCATGGCAGCCCGGCAAGGCGAGCTTTCTTT.